What follows are 8 T cell receptor beta chains derived from one specimen sequenced in a study of T cells in Graves' hyperthyroidism and ophthalmopathy. Researchers amplified the TCR beta CDR3 regions from RNA transcripts. The HTBI primer set drove a first-round RT-PCR of the TCR CDR3. TCRdb reanalysed the multiplex PCR reads using MiXCR and keeps one entry per CDR3 protein. The table lists more than 550,000 distinct CDR3 sequences, 40% to 55% of them singletons. The material sequenced was peripheral blood or thyroid tissue (not recorded which). The receptor set was obtained from an adult man with Graves' disease, either hyperthyroidism or ophthalmopathy (not recorded which).

The chain couples TRBV2 to TRBJ1-1; 7 positions agree with TRBD1. Germline loops: CDR1 SNHLY, CDR2 FYNNEI. The CDR3 is 13 residues long. Trimming at V came to 7 bases and at J to 2 bases, leaving 4 bases not matched to a gene. In DNA form, the CDR3 reads TGTGCCAGCACAGGGGGGGCCAACACTGAAGCTTTCTTT. This translates into CASTGGANTEAFF. The full variable domain, completed using reference TRBV2 and TRBJ1-1, is EPEVTQTPSHQVTQMGQEVILRCVPISNHLYFYWYRQILGQKVEFLVSFYNNEISEKSEIFDDQFSVERPDGSNFTLKIRSTKLEDSAMYFCASTGGANTEAFFGQGTRLTVV.

The gene calls are TRBV10-3 and TRBJ1-2; D ambiguous. The CDR3 has 13 residues. Trimming pared 0 bases from V and 7 bases from J, leaving 9 bases between. Per germline, CDR1 ENHRY and CDR2 SYGVKD. The CDR3 sequence is CAISESGHIGYTF. As DNA, the CDR3 is TGTGCCATCAGTGAGTCGGGCCATATTGGCTACACCTTC.

This clonotype has more than one count but fewer than ten. The rearrangement joins TRBV6-6 to TRBJ1-2; 8 nucleotides agree with TRBD1. The germline gives CDR1 MNHNY, CDR2 SVGAGI (reference sequence). The CDR3 is made up of 13 amino acids. Trimming at V came to 6 bases and at J to 5 bases, leaving 5 bases not matched to a gene. The CDR3, as DNA: TGTGCCAGCAGGATTGGACAGGGATATGGCTACACCTTC. This gives the protein CASRIGQGYGYTF.

This clonotype was picked up many times. This chain joins TRBV2 and TRBJ1-3; no firm D call. CDR1 SNHLY and CDR2 FYNNEI come from the germline V gene. The V end was cut by 6 bases, the J end by 0 bases, with 12 bases between. The CDR3 runs to 15 residues. The CDR3 DNA reads TGTGCCAGCAGCTCAACACCCGGCTCTGGAAACACCATATATTTT. The encoded protein is CASSSTPGSGNTIYF.

Concerning this clonotype itself: A much larger clone is a single base away; this may be a read error. This chain joins TRBV7-9 and TRBJ2-7, with a weak D call TRBD2 (6 bases). Germline V gives CDR1 SEHNR, CDR2 FQNEAQ (reference sequence). CDR3 size: 16 residues. Trimming removed 5 bases from V and 5 bases from J, with 22 bases in between. CDR3 in amino acids: CASSNLRLVMEDEQYF. In DNA, the CDR3 is TGTGCCAGCAGCAACCTGAGACTAGTCATGGAGGACGAGCAGTACTTC.

The chain combines TRBV20-1 with TRBJ1-1; tentatively, D is TRBD1 (6 bases). The CDR3 is 14 amino acids. Germline CDR1 and CDR2: DFQATT and SNEGSKA (reference sequence). V was cut by 6 bases and J by 1 base, with 15 bases left in between. In nucleotides, the CDR3 is TGCAGTGCCAGCAGTGGGACACAGAACACTGAAGCTTTCTTT. This encodes CSASSGTQNTEAFF.

The V call is TRBV20-1, the J call TRBJ1-1; TRBD1 agrees at 10 bases. CDR1 and CDR2 from the germline V gene are DFQATT and SNEGSKA (reference sequence). Trimming cost V 4 bases and J 5 bases; bases outside gene matches: 7. This CDR3 has 14 residues. The CDR3 DNA reads as TGCAGTGCTATGAAGACAGGGGGCGGGACTGAAGCTTTCTTT. Amino acids: CSAMKTGGGTEAFF.

V and J are TRBV7-9 and TRBJ2-5, with D possibly TRBD2 on 6 matching bases. The J call may be incorrect, as the DNA end agrees better with TRBJ2-7. This CDR3 region has 16 residues. Germline V gene data show CDR1 as SEHNR and CDR2 as FQNEAQ (reference sequence). The CDR3 DNA is TGTGCCAGCAGCAATAATCGGGACTTTCTCATTCCCGAGCAGTACTTC. Its translation is CASSNNRDFLIPEQYF.